This T cell receptor (beta chain) was recovered during a study of graft-versus-host responses after intestinal transplantation. Study-level background: Recipients uniformly received anti-thymocyte globulin induction, followed by tacrolimus and steroids for approximately 3 years.

Comment on this clone: Its antigen remains unknown.

Sequencing used immunoSEQ multiplex PCR; TCRdb keeps in-frame clones, though not all of them. Among around 64,000 clones listed, 90% to 95% were seen once. Study observations and caveats: Researchers found GvH clones in recipient marrow, and some showed up first in ileum or blood.

This TCR derives from a human donor who was the organ donor for an intestinal transplant. Sequencing was performed on unstimulated CD4+ T cells sorted from spleen or lymph node cells, taken before transplant.

The CDR3 region is CASSLSGGGGQPQHF. Here the CDR3 DNA reads TGTGCCAGCAGCCTTAGTGGAGGGGGTGGTCAGCCCCAGCATTTT. This rearrangement joins TRBV7-2 to TRBJ1-5, with a weak D call TRBD1 (6 bases). Germline CDR1 is SGHTA and CDR2 is FQGNSA. The CDR3 length is 15 residues. V was cut by 5 bases and J by 6 bases, with 17 bases left in between.